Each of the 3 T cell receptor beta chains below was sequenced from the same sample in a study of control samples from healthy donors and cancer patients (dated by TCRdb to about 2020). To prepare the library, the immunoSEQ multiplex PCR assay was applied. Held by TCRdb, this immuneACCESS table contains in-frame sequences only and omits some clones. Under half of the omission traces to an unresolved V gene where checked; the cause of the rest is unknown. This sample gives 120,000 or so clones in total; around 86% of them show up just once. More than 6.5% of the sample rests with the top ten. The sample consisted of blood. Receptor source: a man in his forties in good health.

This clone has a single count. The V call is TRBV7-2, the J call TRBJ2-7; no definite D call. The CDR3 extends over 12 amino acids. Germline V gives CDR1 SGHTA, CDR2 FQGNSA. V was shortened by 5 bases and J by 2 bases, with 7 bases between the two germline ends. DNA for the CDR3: TGTGCCAGCAGCCGAGGCACCTACGAGCAGTACTTC. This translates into CASSRGTYEQYF.

The CDR3, as DNA: TGTGCCAGCAGCGCGGGACTAGCGGGGGGTCAAGAGACCCAGTACTTC. It yields the protein CASSAGLAGGQETQYF. The rearrangement joins TRBV9 to TRBJ2-5, with 15 bases matching TRBD2. Looked up from germline, CDR1 is SGDLS and CDR2 is YYNGEE. This CDR3 region has 16 residues. J gave up 2 bases and V 3 bases, and 2 bases lay outside the gene matches.

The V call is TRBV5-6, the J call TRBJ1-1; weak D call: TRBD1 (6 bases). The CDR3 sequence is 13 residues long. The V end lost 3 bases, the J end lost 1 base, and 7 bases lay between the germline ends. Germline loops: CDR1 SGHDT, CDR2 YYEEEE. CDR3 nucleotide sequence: TGTGCCAGCAGCTACAGGGCGAACACTGAAGCTTTCTTT. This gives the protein CASSYRANTEAFF.